The next 5 T cell receptor beta chains were all read from a single sample in a study of somatic mutations in cytotoxic T cells in rheumatoid arthritis. TCRdb keeps only in-frame clones here, not all; method: immunoSEQ multiplex PCR. The sample yields about 20,000 clones, 70% to 90% seen once. Sequenced sample: CD8+ T cells sorted from blood. The receptors derive from a man aged 40-49 years in good health.

The chain is built from TRBV5-6 and TRBJ1-3; 9 bases match TRBD1. In germline, CDR1 is SGHDT, CDR2 YYEEEE. The CDR3 runs to 15 residues. The V gene end was trimmed by 4 bases and the J gene end by 4 bases; junction bases not matched to a gene: 6. The CDR3, as DNA: TGTGCCAGCAGCCTTGAGGACAGGGGAGGAAACACCATATATTTT. It is translated as CASSLEDRGGNTIYF.

The chain has TRBV5-1 and TRBJ2-7; D is undetermined. The germline V gene encodes CDR1 SGHRS and CDR2 YFSETQ. The CDR3 extends over 13 amino acids. Trimming shortened V by 3 bases and J by 7 bases, and 14 bases separated the two germline ends. The CDR3 loop reads CASSYYNGMEQYF. CDR3 sequence (DNA): TGCGCCAGCAGCTACTATAATGGAATGGAGCAGTACTTC.

The rearrangement joins TRBV6-4 to TRBJ2-7, with D unresolved. This CDR3 spans 20 amino acids. Germline assignment: CDR1 MRHNA and CDR2 SNTAGT. Trimming removed 0 bases at V and 6 bases at J, with 30 bases between. CDR3 bases: TGTGCCAGCAGTGACTCGAATTCACGTTGCCAGAACCGGATCCTTGGCGAGCAGTACTTC. As protein: CASSDSNSRCQNRILGEQYF.

This clone was found once. The rearrangement joins TRBV25-1 to TRBJ2-1; a possible D gene is TRBD2 (5 bases). The CDR3 consists of 15 residues. Trimming removed 6 bases from V and 0 bases from J, with 12 bases in between. CDR1 is MGHDK and CDR2 is SYGVNS in the germline V gene. This CDR3 is CASRYVSGSYNEQFF. As DNA, the CDR3 is TGTGCCAGCAGGTATGTGAGCGGCTCCTACAATGAGCAGTTCTTC.

V and J are TRBV7-9 and TRBJ2-1; D is uncertain. Trimming shortened V by 3 bases and J by 8 bases, and 8 bases separated the two germline ends. This CDR3 contains 12 residues. Germline V lookup: CDR1 SEHNR, CDR2 FQNEAQ (reference sequence). The chain's CDR3 is CASSFWPHEQFF. The CDR3 coding sequence is TGTGCCAGCAGCTTTTGGCCCCATGAGCAGTTCTTC.